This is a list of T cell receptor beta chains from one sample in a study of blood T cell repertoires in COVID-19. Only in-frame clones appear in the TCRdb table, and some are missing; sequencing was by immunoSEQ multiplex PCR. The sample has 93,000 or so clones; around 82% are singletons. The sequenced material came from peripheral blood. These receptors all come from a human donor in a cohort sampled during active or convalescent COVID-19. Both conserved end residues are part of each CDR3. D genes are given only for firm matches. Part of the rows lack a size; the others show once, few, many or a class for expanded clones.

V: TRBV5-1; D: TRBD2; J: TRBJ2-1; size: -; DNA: TGCGCCAGCAGCGTGGGAGGGTCCAATGAGCAGTTCTTC; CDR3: CASSVGGSNEQFF
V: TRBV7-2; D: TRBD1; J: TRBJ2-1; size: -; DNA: TGTGCCAGCAGCCAAGGACAGGGGGCGATCTACAATGAGCAGTTCTTC; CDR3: CASSQGQGAIYNEQFF
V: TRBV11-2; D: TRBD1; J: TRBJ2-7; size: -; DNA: TGTGCCAGCAGCCTACGACAGGGAATTTATACCTACGAGCAGTACTTC; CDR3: CASSLRQGIYTYEQYF
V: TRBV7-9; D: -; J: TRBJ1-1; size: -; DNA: TGTGCCAGCAGCTTAGTCCGGGTTCCATACACTGAAGCTTTCTTT; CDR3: CASSLVRVPYTEAFF
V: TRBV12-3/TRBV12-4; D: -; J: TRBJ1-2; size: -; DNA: TGTGCCAGCAGTCCCCTCAGGGCCTATGGCTACACCTTC; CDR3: CASSPLRAYGYTF
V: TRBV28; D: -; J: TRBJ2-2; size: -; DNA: TGTGCCAGCAGCTTGGACAGCGCGAACACCGGGGAGCTGTTTTTT; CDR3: CASSLDSANTGELFF
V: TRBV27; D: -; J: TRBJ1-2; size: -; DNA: TGTGCCAGCAGTTTTTCGGGGGTCGATGGCTACACCTTC; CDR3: CASSFSGVDGYTF
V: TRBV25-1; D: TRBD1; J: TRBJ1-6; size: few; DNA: TGTGCCTCCAAAGGACAGGGGGCAGTTTCACCCCTCCACTTT; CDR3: CASKGQGAVSPLHF
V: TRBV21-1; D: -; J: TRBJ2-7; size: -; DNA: TGTGCCAGCAACCAGAGGGGGTTCGAGCAGTACTTC; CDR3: CASNQRGFEQYF
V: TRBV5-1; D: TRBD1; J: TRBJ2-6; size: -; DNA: TGCGCCAGCAGCTCCCAAGGGACAGGGCCTGGGGCCAACGTCCTGACTTTC; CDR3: CASSSQGTGPGANVLTF
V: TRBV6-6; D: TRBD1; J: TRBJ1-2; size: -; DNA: TGTGCCAGCAGTTCAGGGACAGGGAGAGCATATGGCTACACCTTC; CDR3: CASSSGTGRAYGYTF
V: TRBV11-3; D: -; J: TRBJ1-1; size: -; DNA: TGTGCCAGCAGCCTTCGTCTGAACACTGAAGCTTTCTTT; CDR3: CASSLRLNTEAFF
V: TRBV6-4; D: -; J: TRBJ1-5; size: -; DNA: TGTGCCAGCAGCCGGGACATTAATCAGCCCCAGCATTTT; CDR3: CASSRDINQPQHF
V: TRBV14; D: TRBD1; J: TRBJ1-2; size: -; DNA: TGTGCCAGCACGCTCCCCCAGGGGGCTGGGGGCTATGGCTACACCTTC; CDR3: CASTLPQGAGGYGYTF
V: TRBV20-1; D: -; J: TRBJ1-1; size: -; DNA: TGCAGTGCTAGTCCCACAGGGCCGCGGACTGAAGCTTTCTTT; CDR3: CSASPTGPRTEAFF
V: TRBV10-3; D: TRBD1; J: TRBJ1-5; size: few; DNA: TGTGCCATCAGTGAGAGAGCAGGGGGTGACAATCAGCCCCAGCATTTT; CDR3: CAISERAGGDNQPQHF
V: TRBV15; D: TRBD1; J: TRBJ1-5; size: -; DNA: TGTGCCACCGCCGAAATCCAGGGGGCCAGGGCCCAGCATTTT; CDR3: CATAEIQGARAQHF
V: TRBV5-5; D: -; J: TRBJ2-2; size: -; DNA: TGTGCCAGCAGCCAAGGTCGGGTCCTTACCGGGGAGCTGTTTTTT; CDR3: CASSQGRVLTGELFF
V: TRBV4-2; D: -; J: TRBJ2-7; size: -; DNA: TGTGCCAGCAGCCGAGAACCAGACAGCTCCTACGAGCAGTACTTC; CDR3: CASSREPDSSYEQYF
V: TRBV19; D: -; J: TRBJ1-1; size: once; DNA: TGTGCCAGTAGTACCACAAGTAACACTGAAGCTTTCTTT; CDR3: CASSTTSNTEAFF
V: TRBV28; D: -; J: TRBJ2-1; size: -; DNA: TGTGCCAGCAGTTTAAGGGACTTGGAGGTCAATGAGCAGTTCTTC; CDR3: CASSLRDLEVNEQFF
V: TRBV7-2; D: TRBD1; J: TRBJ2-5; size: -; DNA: TGTGCCAGCAGCTCGGGACAGGGGACAGAGACCCAGTACTTC; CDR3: CASSSGQGTETQYF
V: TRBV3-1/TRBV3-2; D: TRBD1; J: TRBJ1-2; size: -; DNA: TGTGCCTGCCTCCCGACAGGGCTGCTAAATGGCTACACCTTC; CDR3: CACLPTGLLNGYTF
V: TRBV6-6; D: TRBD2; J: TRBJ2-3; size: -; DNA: TGTGCCAGCAGGGCTAGCGGTAGCACAGATACGCAGTATTTT; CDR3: CASRASGSTDTQYF
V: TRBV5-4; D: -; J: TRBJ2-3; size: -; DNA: TGTGCCAGCAGCTTGGCCGGGACTCAGAATACGCAGTATTTT; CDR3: CASSLAGTQNTQYF
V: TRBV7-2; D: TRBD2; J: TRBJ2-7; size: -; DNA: TGTGCCAGCAGCTTAGTCGTGTGGACTAGCGGGTCCCACGAGCAGTACTTC; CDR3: CASSLVVWTSGSHEQYF
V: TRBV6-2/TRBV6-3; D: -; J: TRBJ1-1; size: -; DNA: TGTGCCAGCAGTTACTCGGGGCCCCACAATGAAGCTTTCTTT; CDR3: CASSYSGPHNEAFF
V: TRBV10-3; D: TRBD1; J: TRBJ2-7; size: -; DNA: TGTGCCACCCGGGACAGGGGGTACGAGCAGTACTTC; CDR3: CATRDRGYEQYF
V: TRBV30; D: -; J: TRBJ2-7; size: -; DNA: TGTGCCTGGAGTGTCGTCAGGGGGAGGTACGAGCAGTACTTC; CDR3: CAWSVVRGRYEQYF
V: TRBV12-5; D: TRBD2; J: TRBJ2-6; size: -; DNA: TGTGCTAGTGGTTTTTCTAGCGGGGGGGCCAACGTCCTGACTTTC; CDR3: CASGFSSGGANVLTF
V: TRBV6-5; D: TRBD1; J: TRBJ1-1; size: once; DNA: TGTGCCAGCAGGTCGACAGGGGGCAACACTGAAGCTTTCTTT; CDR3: CASRSTGGNTEAFF
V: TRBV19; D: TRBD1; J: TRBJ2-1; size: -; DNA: TGTGCCAGTAGGGGGACAGTCAATGAGCAGTTCTTC; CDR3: CASRGTVNEQFF
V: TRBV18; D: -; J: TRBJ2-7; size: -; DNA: TGTGCCAGCTCACCAGAGACAGGTACCTACGAGCAGTACTTC; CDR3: CASSPETGTYEQYF
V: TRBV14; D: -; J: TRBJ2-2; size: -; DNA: TGTGCCAGCAGCCAAGCTGGGAGGAGAGACAGTTACACCGGGGAGCTGTTTTTT; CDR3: CASSQAGRRDSYTGELFF
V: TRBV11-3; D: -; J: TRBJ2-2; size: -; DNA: TGTGCCAGCACGGAGGGGTACGCGAACACCGGGGAGCTGTTTTTT; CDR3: CASTEGYANTGELFF
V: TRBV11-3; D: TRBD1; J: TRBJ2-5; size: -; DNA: TGTGCCAGCAGCTCCACGGACAGGGTCGGGGAGACCCAGTACTTC; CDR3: CASSSTDRVGETQYF
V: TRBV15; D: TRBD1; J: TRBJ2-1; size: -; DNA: TGTGCCACCAGCAGACCTGCCCGGACAGGGGGCATAAATGAGCAGTTCTTC; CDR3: CATSRPARTGGINEQFF
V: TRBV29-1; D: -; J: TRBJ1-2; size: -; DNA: TGCAGCGTTGACCCGGACAAGGACTATGGCTACACCTTC; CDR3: CSVDPDKDYGYTF
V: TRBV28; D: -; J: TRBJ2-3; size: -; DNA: TGTGCCAGCCGAGCCCCAAGCACAGATACGCAGTATTTT; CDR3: CASRAPSTDTQYF
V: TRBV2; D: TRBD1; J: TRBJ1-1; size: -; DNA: TGTGCCAGCAGTACTGACAGGGTCACTGAAGCTTTCTTT; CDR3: CASSTDRVTEAFF
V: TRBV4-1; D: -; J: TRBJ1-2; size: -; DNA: TGCGCCAGCAGCCAAGATTGGGGAGGGAATGGCTACACCTTC; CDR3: CASSQDWGGNGYTF
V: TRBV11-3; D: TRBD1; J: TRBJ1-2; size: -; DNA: TGTGCCAGCAGCTCCTCGCACAGGGGAAGCTATGGCTACACCTTC; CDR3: CASSSSHRGSYGYTF
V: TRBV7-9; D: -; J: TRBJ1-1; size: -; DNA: TGTGCCAGCAGCGAGAACAGGGCGGGGAACACTGAAGCTTTCTTT; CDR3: CASSENRAGNTEAFF
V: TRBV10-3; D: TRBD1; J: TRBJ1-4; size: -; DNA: TGTGCCATCAGTGCCCCGGAACAGGGGGGAAAACTGTTTTTT; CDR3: CAISAPEQGGKLFF
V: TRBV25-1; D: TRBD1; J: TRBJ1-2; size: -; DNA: TGTGCCAGCAGTCGGACAGGGAACTATGGCTACACCTTC; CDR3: CASSRTGNYGYTF
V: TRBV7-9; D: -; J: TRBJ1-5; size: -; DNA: TGTGCCAGCAGCTTAGATAACAGTGATCAGCCCCAGCATTTT; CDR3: CASSLDNSDQPQHF
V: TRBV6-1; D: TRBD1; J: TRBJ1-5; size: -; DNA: TGTGCCAGCAGTGAAAGTCCACAGGGGCTGAAACAGCCCCAGCATTTT; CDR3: CASSESPQGLKQPQHF
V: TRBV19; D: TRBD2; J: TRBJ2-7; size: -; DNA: TGTGCCAGTAGAAAAGCGGGGGGGACGTACGAGCAGTACTTC; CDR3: CASRKAGGTYEQYF
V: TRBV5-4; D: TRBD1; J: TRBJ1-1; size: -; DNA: TGTGCCAGCAGCTTGGGACAGGGGTTTGAAGCTTTCTTT; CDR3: CASSLGQGFEAFF
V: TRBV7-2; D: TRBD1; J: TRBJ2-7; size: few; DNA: TGTGCCAGCAGCCTACAGACAGGGAATTACGAGCAGTACTTC; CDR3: CASSLQTGNYEQYF